This T cell receptor beta chain was profiled in a study of tumor-infiltrating lymphocytes in primary liver carcinoma. The overall study: All patients had surgically resected primary liver carcinoma. Points from the study as a whole: Compared with tumor region pairs, tumor-adjacent and tumor-blood pairs overlapped less.

Unsorted whole blood yielded blood RNA, and germline DNA was extracted as well. Among the patients, all had chronic HBV infection and none had been treated. For this clonotype: Antigen specificity is unknown. A much larger clone differs by one base, so this may be a read error.

A constant-region primer primed TCR beta cDNA synthesis from about 0.45 ug of total RNA. Generation of the TCR beta libraries relied on three nested multiplex PCR rounds using slightly modified ARM-PCR. With TRBV1-TRBV30 forward primers and a C-beta reverse primer, the first two PCR rounds were run for around 10 cycles each. TCRdb re-derived calls from the multiplex PCR reads in MiXCR, one entry per CDR3 protein. The repertoire consists of 320,000 or so distinct CDR3 sequences, with more than 55% occurring once and the leading ten covering roughly 9%. The CDR3 is 15 residues long. CDR1 and CDR2 (germline): ENHRY, SYGVKD.

This TCR was recovered from a man in his forties with primary liver carcinoma and hepatitis B virus infection. The rearrangement links TRBV10-3 to TRBJ2-3; the match to TRBD2 covers 10 bases. The sequencing input was peripheral blood. CDR3 sequence (DNA): TGTACCATCAGGGAGCGGGAGGGCCGTACAGATACGCAGTATTTT. Its translation is CTIREREGRTDTQYF.